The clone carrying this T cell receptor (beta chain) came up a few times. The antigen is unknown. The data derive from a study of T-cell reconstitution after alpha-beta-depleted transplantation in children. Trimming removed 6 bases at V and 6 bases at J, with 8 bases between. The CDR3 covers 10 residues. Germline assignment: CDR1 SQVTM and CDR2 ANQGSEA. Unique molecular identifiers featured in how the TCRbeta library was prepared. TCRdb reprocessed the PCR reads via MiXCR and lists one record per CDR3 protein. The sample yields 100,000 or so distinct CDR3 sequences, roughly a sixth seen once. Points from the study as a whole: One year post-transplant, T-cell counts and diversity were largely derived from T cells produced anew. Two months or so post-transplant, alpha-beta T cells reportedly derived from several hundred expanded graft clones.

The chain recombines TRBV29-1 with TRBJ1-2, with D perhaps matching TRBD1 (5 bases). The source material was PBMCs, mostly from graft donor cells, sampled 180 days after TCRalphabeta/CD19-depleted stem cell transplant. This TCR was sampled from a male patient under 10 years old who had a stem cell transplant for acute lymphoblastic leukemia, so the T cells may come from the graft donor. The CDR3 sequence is CSVGQNGYTF. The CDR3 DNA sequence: TGCAGCGTGGGGCAGAATGGCTACACCTTC. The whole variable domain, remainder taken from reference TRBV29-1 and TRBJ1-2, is SAVISQKPSRDICQRGTSLTIQCQVDSQVTMMFWYRQQPGQSLTLIATANQGSEATYESGFVIDKFPISRPNLTFSTLTVSNMSPEDSSIYLCSVGQNGYTFGSGTRLTVV.